One T cell receptor beta chain is described in this entry. Assay: immunoSEQ multiplex PCR; the TCRdb copy retains only in-frame clones and omits some. The table shows about 20,000 clones, with 88% occurring only once. Germline CDR1 is LGHNA and CDR2 is YSLEER. Trimming took off 4 bases at V and 5 bases at J, with 20 bases between the two ends. There are 17 residues in the CDR3. These data come from a study of T cell changes during pregnancy in multiple sclerosis. This sample comprised CD8+ T cells from peripheral blood mononuclear cells, obtained in the third trimester of pregnancy. The sequence derives from a female donor in good health, enrolled as a control in a pregnancy study. This chain joins TRBV4-3 and TRBJ2-2; weak D call: TRBD1 (5 bases). CDR3 nucleotide sequence: TGCGCCAGCAGCCCGTGGGGCGAGATGATGGGGACCGGGGAGCTGTTTTTT. Its protein is CASSPWGEMMGTGELFF.